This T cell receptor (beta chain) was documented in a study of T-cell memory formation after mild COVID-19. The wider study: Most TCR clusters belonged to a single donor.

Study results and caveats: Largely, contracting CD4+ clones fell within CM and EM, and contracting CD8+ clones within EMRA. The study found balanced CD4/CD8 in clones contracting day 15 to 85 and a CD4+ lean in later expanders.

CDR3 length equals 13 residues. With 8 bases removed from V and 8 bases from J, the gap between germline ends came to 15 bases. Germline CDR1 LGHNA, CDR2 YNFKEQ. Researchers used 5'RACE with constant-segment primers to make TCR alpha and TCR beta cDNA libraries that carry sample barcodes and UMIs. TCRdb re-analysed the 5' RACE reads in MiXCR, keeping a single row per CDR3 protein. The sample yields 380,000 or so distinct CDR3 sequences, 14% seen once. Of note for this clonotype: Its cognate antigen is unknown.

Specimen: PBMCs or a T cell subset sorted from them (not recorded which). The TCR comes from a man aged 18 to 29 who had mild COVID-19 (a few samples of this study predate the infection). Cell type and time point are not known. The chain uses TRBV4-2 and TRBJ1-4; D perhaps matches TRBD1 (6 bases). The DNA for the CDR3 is TGTGCCAGCCGAACTTACAGGGAGGAAAAACTGTTTTTT. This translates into CASRTYREEKLFF.